This T cell receptor beta chain was profiled in a study of shared clonotypes between healthy human individuals. Between the trimmed V and J ends, which lost 9 bases and 7 bases, there was a span of 21 bases. The CDR3 is 15 residues long. The germline CDR1 and CDR2 sequences are WSHSY and SAAADI. Method: immunoSEQ multiplex PCR; TCRdb's copy keeps in-frame clones and lacks some. This sample has some 2,400,000 clones, with approximately 95% found just once. The clonotype originates from a man aged 18 to 29 in good health. The sample taken for sequencing was naive CD4+ T cells sorted from blood. Noted subset: CD45RA+ positively selected. The rearrangement uses TRBV10-2 and TRBJ2-2, with a weak D call TRBD2 (6 bases). CDR3 sequence (DNA): TGCGCCAGTCAAGCTAGCGACCATGATAACGGGGAGCTGTTTTTT. As protein: CASQASDHDNGELFF.